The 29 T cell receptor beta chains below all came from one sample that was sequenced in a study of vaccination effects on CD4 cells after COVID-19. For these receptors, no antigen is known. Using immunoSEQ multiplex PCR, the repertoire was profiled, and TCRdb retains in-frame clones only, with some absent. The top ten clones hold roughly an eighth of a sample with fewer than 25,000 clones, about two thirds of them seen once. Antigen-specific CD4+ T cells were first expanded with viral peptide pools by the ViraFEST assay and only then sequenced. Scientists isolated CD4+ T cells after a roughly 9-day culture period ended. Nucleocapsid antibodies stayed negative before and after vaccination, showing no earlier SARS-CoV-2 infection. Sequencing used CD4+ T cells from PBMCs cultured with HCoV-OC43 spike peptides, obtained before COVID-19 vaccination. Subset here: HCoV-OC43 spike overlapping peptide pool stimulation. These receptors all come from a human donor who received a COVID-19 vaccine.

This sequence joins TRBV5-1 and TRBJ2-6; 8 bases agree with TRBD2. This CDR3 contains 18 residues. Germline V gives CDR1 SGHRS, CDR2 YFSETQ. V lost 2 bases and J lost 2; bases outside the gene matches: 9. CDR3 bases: TGCGCCAGCAGCTTACCGGGACTAGAGGGTACTGGGGCCAACGTCCTGACTTTC. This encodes CASSLPGLEGTGANVLTF.

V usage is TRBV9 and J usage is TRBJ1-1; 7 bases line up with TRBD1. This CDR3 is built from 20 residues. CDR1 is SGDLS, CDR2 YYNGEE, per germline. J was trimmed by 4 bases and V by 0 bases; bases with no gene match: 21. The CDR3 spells CASSVAPSSTGNNGFTEAFF. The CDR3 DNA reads TGTGCCAGCAGCGTAGCTCCTTCTTCGACAGGGAATAATGGATTCACTGAAGCTTTCTTT. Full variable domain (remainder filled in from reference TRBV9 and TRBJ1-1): DSGVTQTPKHLITATGQRVTLRCSPRSGDLSVYWYQQSLDQGLQFLIQYYNGEERAKGNILERFSAQQFPDLHSELNLSSLELGDSALYFCASSVAPSSTGNNGFTEAFFGQGTRLTVV.

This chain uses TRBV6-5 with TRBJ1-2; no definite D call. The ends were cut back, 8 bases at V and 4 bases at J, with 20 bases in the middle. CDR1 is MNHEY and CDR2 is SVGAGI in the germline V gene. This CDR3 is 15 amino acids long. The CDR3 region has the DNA TGTGCCAGCGAAAAGGACCTCGGGTCGTCCTATGGCTACACCTTC. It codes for CASEKDLGSSYGYTF.

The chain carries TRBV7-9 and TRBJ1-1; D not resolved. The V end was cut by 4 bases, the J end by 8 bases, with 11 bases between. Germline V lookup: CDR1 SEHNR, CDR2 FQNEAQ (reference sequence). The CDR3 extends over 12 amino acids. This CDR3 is CASSSQSEEAFF. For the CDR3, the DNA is TGTGCCAGCAGCTCCCAATCGGAAGAAGCTTTCTTT.

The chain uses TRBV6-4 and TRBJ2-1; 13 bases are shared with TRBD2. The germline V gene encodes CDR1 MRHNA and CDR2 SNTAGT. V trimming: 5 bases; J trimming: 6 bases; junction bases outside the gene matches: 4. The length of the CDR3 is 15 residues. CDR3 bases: TGTGCCAGCAGTCCCACTAGCGGGGGGGCCAATGAGCAGTTCTTC. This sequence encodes CASSPTSGGANEQFF.

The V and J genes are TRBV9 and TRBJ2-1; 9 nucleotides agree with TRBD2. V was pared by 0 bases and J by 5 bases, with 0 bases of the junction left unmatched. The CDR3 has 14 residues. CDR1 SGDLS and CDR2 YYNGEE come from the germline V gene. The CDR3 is CASSVVAGDNEQFF. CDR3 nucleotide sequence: TGTGCCAGCAGCGTAGTAGCGGGAGACAATGAGCAGTTCTTC. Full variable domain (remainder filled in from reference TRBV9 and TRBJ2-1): DSGVTQTPKHLITATGQRVTLRCSPRSGDLSVYWYQQSLDQGLQFLIQYYNGEERAKGNILERFSAQQFPDLHSELNLSSLELGDSALYFCASSVVAGDNEQFFGPGTRLTVL.

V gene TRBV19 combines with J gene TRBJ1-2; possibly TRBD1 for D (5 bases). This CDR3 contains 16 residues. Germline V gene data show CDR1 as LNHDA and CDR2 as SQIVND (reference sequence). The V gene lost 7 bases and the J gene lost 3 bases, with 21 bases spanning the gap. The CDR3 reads CASKGRPGREDYGYTF. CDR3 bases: TGTGCCAGTAAGGGGCGCCCCGGCAGGGAGGACTATGGCTACACCTTC.

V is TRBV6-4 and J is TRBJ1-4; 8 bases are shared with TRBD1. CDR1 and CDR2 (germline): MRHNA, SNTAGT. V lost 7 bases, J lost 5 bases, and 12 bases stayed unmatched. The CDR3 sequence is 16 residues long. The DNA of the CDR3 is TGTGCCAGCATCAAGGTCGAGGACAGGGAGAATGAAAAACTGTTTTTT. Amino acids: CASIKVEDRENEKLFF.

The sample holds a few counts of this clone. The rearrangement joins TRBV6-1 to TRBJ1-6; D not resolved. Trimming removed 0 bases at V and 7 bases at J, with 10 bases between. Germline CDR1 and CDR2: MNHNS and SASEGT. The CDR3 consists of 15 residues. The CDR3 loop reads CASSEASRGNSPLHF. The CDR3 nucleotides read TGTGCCAGCAGTGAAGCGAGTCGGGGAAATTCACCCCTCCACTTT.

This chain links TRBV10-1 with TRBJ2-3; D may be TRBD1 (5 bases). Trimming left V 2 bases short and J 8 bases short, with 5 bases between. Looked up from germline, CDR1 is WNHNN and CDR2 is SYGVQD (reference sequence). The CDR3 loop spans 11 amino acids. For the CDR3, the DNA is TGCGCCAGCAGTGAGAGGGGTACGCAGTATTTT. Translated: CASSERGTQYF.

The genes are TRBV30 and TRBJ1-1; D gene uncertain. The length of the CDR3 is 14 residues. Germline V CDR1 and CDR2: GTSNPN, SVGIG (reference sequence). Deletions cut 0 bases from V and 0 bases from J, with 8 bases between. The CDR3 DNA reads TGTGCCTGGAGTGTACACCGGGTGAACACTGAAGCTTTCTTT. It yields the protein CAWSVHRVNTEAFF.

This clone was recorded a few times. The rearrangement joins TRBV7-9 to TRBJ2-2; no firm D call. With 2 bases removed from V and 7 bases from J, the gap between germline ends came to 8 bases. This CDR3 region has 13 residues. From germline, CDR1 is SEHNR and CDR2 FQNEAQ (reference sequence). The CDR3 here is CASSLLEIGELFF. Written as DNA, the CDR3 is TGTGCCAGCAGCTTATTGGAGATCGGGGAGCTGTTTTTT.

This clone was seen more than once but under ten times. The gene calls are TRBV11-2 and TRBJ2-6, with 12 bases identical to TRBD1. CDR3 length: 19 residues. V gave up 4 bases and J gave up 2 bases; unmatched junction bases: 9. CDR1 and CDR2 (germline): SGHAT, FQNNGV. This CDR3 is CASSSHRDRGLAGANVLTF. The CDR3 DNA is TGTGCCAGCAGCTCCCACCGGGACAGGGGGCTAGCTGGGGCCAACGTCCTGACTTTC.

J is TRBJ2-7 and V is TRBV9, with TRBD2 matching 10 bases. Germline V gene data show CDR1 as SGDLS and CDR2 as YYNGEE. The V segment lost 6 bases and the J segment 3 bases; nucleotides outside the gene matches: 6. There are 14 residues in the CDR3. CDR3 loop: CASTPGLAYYEQYF. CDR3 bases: TGTGCCAGCACCCCGGGACTAGCGTACTACGAGCAGTACTTC.

CDR3 nucleotides: TGTGCCAGCTCACCCCGGGGCAGGGTCGAAGAAAAACTGTTTTTT. It specifies CASSPRGRVEEKLFF. The J gene is TRBJ1-4, the V gene TRBV18; D is perhaps TRBD1 (5 bases). Per germline, CDR1 KGHSH and CDR2 LQKENI. This CDR3 contains 15 residues. V was trimmed by 3 bases and J by 8 bases, leaving 16 bases between them.

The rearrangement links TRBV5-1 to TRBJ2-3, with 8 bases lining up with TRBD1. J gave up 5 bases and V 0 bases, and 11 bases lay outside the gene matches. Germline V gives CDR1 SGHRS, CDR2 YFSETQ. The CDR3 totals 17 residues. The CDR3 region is CASSLAYTGGGLDTQYF. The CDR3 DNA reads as TGCGCCAGCAGCTTGGCCTATACAGGGGGTGGGCTAGATACGCAGTATTTT. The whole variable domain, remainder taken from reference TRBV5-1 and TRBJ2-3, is KAGVTQTPRYLIKTRGQQVTLSCSPISGHRSVSWYQQTPGQGLQFLFEYFSETQRNKGNFPGRFSGRQFSNSRSEMNVSTLELGDSALYLCASSLAYTGGGLDTQYFGPGTRLTVL.

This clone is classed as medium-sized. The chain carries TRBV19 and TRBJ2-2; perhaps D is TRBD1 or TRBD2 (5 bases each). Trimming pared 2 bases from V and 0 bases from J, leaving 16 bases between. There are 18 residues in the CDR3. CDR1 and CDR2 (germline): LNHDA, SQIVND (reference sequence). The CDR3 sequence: CASSISLIGTANTGELFF. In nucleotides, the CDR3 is TGTGCCAGTAGTATATCCTTAATAGGGACGGCGAACACCGGGGAGCTGTTTTTT. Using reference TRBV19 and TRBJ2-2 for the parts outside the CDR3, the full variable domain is DGGITQSPKYLFRKEGQNVTLSCEQNLNHDAMYWYRQDPGQGLRLIYYSQIVNDFQKGDIAEGYSVSREKKESFPLTVTSAQKNPTAFYLCASSISLIGTANTGELFFGEGSRLTVL.

The chain's CDR3 is CASSLDRVWNEQFF. In DNA form, the CDR3 reads TGTGCCAGCAGCTTGGACAGGGTATGGAATGAGCAGTTCTTC. The chain joins TRBV5-6 to TRBJ2-1; D possibly corresponds to TRBD1 (6 bases). The V and J ends lost 0 bases and 7 bases respectively, with 11 bases between them. CDR3 length: 14 amino acids. Germline CDR1 is SGHDT and CDR2 is YYEEEE.

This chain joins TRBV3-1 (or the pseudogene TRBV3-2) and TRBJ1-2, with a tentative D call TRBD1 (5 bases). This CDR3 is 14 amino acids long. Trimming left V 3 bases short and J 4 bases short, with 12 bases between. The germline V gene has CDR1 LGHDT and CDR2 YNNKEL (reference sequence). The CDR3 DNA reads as TGTGCCAGCAGCCAGGGGATGGGGGGCTATGGCTACACCTTC. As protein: CASSQGMGGYGYTF.

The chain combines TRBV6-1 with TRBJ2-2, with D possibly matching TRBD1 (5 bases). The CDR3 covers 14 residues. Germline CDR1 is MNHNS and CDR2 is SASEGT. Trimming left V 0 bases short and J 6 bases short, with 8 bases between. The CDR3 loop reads CASSEAVGPGELFF. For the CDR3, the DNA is TGTGCCAGCAGTGAAGCGGTGGGGCCCGGGGAGCTGTTTTTT.

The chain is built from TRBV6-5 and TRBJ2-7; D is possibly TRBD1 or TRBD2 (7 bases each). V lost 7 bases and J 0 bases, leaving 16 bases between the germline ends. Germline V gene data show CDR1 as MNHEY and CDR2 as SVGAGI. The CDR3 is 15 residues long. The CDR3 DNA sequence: TGTGCCAGCACTCAGGGGGGGACTACCTCCTACGAGCAGTACTTC. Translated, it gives CASTQGGTTSYEQYF.

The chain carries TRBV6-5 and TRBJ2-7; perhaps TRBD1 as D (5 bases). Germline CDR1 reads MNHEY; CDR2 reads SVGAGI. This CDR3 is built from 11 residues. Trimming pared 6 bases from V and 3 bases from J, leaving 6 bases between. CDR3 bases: TGTGCCAGCAGACAGGTCTACGAGCAGTACTTC. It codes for CASRQVYEQYF.

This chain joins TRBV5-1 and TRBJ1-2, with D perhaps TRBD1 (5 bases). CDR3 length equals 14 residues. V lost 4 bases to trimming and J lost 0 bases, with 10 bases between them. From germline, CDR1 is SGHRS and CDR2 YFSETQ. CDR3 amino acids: CASSMDTTNYGYTF. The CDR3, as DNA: TGCGCCAGCAGCATGGACACTACTAACTATGGCTACACCTTC.

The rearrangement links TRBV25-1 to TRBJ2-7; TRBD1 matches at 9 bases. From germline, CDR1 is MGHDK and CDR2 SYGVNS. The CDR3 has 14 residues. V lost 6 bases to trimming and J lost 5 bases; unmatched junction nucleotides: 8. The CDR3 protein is CASRYGTGPHEQYF. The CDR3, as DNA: TGTGCCAGCAGGTATGGGACAGGGCCCCACGAGCAGTACTTC.

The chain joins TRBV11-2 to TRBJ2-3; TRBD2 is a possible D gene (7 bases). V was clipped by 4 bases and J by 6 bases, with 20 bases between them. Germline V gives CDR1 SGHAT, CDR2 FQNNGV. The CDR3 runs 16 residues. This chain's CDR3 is CASSWRGGGPSDTQYF. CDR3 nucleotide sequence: TGTGCCAGCAGCTGGAGGGGGGGAGGGCCCTCGGATACGCAGTATTTT.

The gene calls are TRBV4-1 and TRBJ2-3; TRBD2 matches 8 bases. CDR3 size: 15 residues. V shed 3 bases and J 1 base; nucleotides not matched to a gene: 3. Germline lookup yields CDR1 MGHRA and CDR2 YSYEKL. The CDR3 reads CASSHFSGGTDTQYF. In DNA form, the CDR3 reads TGCGCCAGCAGCCATTTTAGCGGGGGCACAGATACGCAGTATTTT.

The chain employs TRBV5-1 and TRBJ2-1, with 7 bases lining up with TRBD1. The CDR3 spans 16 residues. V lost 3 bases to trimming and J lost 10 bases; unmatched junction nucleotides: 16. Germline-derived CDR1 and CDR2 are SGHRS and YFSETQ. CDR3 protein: CASSSGGPGIQGEQFF. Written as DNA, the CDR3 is TGCGCCAGCAGCTCAGGGGGACCCGGGATACAAGGAGAGCAGTTCTTC. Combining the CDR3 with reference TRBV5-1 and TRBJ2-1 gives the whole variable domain KAGVTQTPRYLIKTRGQQVTLSCSPISGHRSVSWYQQTPGQGLQFLFEYFSETQRNKGNFPGRFSGRQFSNSRSEMNVSTLELGDSALYLCASSSGGPGIQGEQFFGPGTRLTVL.

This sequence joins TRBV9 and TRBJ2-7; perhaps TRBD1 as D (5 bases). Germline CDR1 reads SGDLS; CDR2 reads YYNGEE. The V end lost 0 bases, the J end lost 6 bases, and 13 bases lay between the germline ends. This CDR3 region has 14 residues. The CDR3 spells CASSVDTGRVEQYF. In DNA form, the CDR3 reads TGTGCCAGCAGCGTAGATACCGGCAGGGTCGAGCAGTACTTC. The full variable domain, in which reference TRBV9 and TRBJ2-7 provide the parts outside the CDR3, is DSGVTQTPKHLITATGQRVTLRCSPRSGDLSVYWYQQSLDQGLQFLIQYYNGEERAKGNILERFSAQQFPDLHSELNLSSLELGDSALYFCASSVDTGRVEQYFGPGTRLTVT.

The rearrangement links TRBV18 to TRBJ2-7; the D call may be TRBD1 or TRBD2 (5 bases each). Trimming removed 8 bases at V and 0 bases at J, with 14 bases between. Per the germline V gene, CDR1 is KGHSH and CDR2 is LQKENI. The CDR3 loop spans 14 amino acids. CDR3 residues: CASRQGPSSYEQYF. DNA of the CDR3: TGTGCCAGCCGCCAGGGACCTAGCTCCTACGAGCAGTACTTC.